The present T cell receptor beta chain was sequenced within a study of CD8 T cells in ankylosing spondylitis. Study-level findings and limits: Eight highly homologous variants made up a TCR beta motif, and this motif appeared characteristic of ankylosing spondylitis blood. Disease-associated clones were reportedly significantly overrepresented in matched ankylosing spondylitis synovial fluid. Previous work reported some of these motif variants in the synovial fluid and blood of reactive arthritis.

TCRdb re-derived calls from the 5' RACE reads in MiXCR, one entry per CDR3 protein. The top ten clones hold around 2.6% of a sample with about 240,000 distinct CDR3 sequences, about 10% of them seen once. This clonotype was seen at least ten times. No antigen is known for it. Germline assignment: CDR1 MNHNS and CDR2 SASEGT. This CDR3 is built from 13 residues. Trimming left V 2 bases short and J 2 bases short, with 1 base between. This TCR was sampled from a male donor with ankylosing spondylitis or in good health (not recorded which). The chain combines TRBV6-1 with TRBJ2-6; D not certain. Material for sequencing was blood, either unsorted or a sorted T cell fraction (not recorded which). Here the CDR3 DNA reads TGTGCCAGCAGTGAACCTGGGGCCAACGTCCTGACTTTC. Translating gives CASSEPGANVLTF.